This T cell receptor (beta chain) emerged from a study of blood T cell repertoires in COVID-19. Study context: Acute-phase and convalescent COVID-19 samples originated in the United States, Italy and Spain. Sample material is recorded as cDNA or gDNA derived from T cells, B-cell-depleted T cells, or PBMCs.

Original data processing: Nucleated cell number was recorded as an estimate derived from reference gene primer amplification. Produced via immunoSEQ multiplex PCR; TCRdb's table is partial and in-frame only. That table supplies the V and J calls and clone size; D and trimming were determined from the DNA. The sample lists some 150,000 clones; around 90% were seen once. This receptor was obtained from a woman in her forties or fifties with acute or convalescent COVID-19. Material: peripheral blood.

In nucleotides, the CDR3 is TGTGCCAGCAGCCAGGAGGACAGGGTAGGCGGCTACACCTTC. Translation gives CASSQEDRVGGYTF. This sequence joins TRBV3-1 (or the pseudogene TRBV3-2) and TRBJ1-2, with 8 bases matching TRBD1. This CDR3 comprises 14 residues. The V gene end was trimmed by 3 bases and the J gene end by 8 bases; junction bases not matched to a gene: 8. Germline lookup yields CDR1 LGHDT and CDR2 YNNKEL (reference sequence).